Included here is one T cell receptor beta chain sequence, with context. Its specificity is unknown. TCRdb re-called the 5' RACE reads with MiXCR, one entry per CDR3 protein. The sample lists about 530,000 distinct CDR3 sequences, about a fifth seen once, with approximately 0.52% in the top ten. The data are from a study of identical twins. Points from the study as a whole: Reduced insertions were recorded for abundant cord blood beta clonotypes, with no such pattern in memory repertoires. Out-of-frame alpha sequences common to twins were enriched for low generation probability.

All donors were healthy, and all were Caucasian. Germline loops: CDR1 MNHNS, CDR2 SASEGT. V gave up 6 bases and J gave up 0 bases; unmatched junction bases: 5. The CDR3 sequence is 15 residues long. These data were also reused for a study on yellow fever vaccine responses in identical twins.

Sequencing was carried out using CD4+ T cells sorted from blood. V gene TRBV6-1 combines with J gene TRBJ1-5, with 7 bases matching TRBD1. The sequence came from a woman aged 18-29 years in good health. In DNA, the CDR3 is TGTGCCAGCAGACCAGGGGGTTCTAGCAATCAGCCCCAGCATTTT. Its protein is CASRPGGSSNQPQHF.